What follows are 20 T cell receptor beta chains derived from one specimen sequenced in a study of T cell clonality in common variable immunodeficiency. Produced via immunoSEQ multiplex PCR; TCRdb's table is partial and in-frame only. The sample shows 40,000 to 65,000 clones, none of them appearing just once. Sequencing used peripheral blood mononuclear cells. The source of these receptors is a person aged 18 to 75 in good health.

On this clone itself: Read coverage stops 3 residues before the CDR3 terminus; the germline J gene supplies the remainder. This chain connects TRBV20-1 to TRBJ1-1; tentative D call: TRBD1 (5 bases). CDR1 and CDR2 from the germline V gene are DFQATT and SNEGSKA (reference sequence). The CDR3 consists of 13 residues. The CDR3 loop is CSARDQVTDKAFF. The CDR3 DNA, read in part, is TGCAGTGCTAGAGATCAGGTGACAGACAAA.

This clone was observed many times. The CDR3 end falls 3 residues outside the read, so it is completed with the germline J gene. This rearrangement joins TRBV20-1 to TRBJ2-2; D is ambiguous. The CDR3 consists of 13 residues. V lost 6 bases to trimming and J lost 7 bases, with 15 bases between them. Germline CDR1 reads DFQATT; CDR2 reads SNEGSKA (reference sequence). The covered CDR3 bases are TGCAGTGCCCCGCGCCTAGATAGCGGGGAG. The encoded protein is CSAPRLDSGE. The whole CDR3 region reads CSAPRLDSGELFF.

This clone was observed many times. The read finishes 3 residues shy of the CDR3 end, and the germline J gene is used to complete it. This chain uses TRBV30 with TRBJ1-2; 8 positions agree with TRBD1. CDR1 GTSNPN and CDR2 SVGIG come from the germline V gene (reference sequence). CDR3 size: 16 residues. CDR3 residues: CAWSATRQGSAYGYTF. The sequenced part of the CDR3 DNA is TGTGCCTGGAGTGCAACTCGACAGGGGAGTGCTTACGGC.

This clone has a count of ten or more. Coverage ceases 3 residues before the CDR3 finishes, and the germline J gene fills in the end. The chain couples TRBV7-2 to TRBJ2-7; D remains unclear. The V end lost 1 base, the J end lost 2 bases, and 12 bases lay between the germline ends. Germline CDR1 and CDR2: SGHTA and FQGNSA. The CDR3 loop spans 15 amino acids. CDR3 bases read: TGTGCCAGCAGCTTAGTTGACTTCCAGACCTACGAG. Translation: CASSLVDFQTYE. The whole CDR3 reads CASSLVDFQTYEQYF.

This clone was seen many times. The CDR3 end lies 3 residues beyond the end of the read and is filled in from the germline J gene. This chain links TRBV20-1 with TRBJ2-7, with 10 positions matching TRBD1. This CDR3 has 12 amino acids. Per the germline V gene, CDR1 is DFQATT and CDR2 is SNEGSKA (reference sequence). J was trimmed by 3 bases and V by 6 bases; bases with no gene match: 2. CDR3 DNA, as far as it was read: TGCAGTGCCCGGACAGGGGGCTACGAG. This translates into CSARTGGYE. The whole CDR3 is CSARTGGYEQYF.

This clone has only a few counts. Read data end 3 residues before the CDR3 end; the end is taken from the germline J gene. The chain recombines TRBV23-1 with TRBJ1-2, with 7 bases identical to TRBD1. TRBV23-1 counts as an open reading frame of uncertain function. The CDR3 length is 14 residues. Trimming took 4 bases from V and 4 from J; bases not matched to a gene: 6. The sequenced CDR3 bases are TGCGCCAGCAGTCCCCGGGACAGCAGCTATGGC. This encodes CASSPRDSSYG. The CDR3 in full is CASSPRDSSYGYTF.

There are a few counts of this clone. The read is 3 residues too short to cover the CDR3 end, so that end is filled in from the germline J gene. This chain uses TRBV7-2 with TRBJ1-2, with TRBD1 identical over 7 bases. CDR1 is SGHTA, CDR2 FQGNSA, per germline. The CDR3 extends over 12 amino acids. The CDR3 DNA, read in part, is TGTGCCAGCAGCTGGGACAGTTACGAC. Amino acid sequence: CASSWDSYD. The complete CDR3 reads CASSWDSYDYTF. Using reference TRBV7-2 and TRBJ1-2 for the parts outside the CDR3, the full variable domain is GAGVSQSPSNKVTEKGKDVELRCDPISGHTALYWYRQSLGQGLEFLIYFQGNSAPDKSGLPSDRFSAERTGGSVSTLTIQRTQQEDSAVYLCASSWDSYDYTFGSGTRLTVV.

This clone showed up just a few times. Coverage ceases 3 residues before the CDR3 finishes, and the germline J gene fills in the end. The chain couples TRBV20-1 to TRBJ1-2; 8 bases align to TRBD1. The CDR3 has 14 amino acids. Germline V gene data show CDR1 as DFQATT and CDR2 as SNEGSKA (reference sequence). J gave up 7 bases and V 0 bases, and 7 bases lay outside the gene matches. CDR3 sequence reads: CSARDRGQGFGYTF. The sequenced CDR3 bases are TGCAGTGCTAGAGATAGAGGACAGGGATTTGGC.

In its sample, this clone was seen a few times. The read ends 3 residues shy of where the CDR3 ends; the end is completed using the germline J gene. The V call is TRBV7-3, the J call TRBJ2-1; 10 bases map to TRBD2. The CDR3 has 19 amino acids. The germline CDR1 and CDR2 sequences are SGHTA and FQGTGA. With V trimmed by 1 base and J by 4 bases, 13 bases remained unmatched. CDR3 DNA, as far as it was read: TGTGCCAGCAGCTTAAGCCGCACCGGGAGCGGGAGGGAGTACAATGAG. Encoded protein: CASSLSRTGSGREYNE. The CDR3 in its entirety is CASSLSRTGSGREYNEQFF. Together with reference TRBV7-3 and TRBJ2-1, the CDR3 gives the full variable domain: GAGVSQTPSNKVTEKGKYVELRCDPISGHTALYWYRQSLGQGPEFLIYFQGTGAADDSGLPNDRFFAVRPEGSVSTLKIQRTERGDSAVYLCASSLSRTGSGREYNEQFFGPGTRLTVL.

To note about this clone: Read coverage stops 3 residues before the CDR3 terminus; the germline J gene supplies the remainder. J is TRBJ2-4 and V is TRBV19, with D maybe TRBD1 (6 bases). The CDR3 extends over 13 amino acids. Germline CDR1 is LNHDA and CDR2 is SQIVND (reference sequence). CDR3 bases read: TGTGCCAGTAGAGACACAGGGATGGATGGT. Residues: CASRDTGMDG. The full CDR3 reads CASRDTGMDGQYF.

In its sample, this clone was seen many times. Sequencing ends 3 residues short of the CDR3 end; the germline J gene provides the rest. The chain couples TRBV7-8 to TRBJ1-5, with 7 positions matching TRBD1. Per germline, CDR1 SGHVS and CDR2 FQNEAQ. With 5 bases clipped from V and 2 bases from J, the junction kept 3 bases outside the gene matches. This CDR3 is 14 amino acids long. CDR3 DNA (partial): TGTGCCAGCAGCCCAGGGACAGGCAATCAGCCC. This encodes CASSPGTGNQP. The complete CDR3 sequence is CASSPGTGNQPQHF.

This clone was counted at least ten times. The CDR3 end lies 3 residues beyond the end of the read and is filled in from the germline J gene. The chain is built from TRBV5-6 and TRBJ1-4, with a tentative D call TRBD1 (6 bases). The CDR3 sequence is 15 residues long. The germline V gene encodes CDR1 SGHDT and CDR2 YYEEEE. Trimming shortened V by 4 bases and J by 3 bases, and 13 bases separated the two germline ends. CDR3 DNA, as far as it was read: TGTGCCAGCAGCATTCCCGGGACACCTAATGAAAAA. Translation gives CASSIPGTPNEK. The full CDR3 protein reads CASSIPGTPNEKLFF.

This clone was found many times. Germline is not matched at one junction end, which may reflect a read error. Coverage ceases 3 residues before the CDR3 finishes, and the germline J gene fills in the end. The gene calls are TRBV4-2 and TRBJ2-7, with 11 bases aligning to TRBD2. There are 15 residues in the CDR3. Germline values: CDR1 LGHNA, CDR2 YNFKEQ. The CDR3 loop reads CASSELAGGSYEQYF. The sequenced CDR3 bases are TGCGCCAGCAGCGAGCTAGCGGGAGGCTCCTACGAG.

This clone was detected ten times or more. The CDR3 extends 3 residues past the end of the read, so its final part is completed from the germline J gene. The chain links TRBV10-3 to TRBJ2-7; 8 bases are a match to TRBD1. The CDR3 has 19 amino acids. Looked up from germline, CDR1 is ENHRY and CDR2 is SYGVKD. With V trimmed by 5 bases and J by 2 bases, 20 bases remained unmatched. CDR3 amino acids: CAISMPLSGTGRSTYEQYF. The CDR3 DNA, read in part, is TGTGCCATCAGTATGCCTCTTTCCGGGACAGGCCGGAGCACCTACGAG.

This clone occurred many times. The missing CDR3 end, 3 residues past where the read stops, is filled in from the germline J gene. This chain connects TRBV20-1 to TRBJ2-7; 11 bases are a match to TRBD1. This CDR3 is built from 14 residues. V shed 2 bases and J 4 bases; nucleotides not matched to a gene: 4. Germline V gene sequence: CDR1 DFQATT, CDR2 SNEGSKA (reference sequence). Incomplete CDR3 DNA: TGCAGTGCTAGACCCGGGACAGGGGGATACGAG. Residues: CSARPGTGGYE. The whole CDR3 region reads CSARPGTGGYEQYF.

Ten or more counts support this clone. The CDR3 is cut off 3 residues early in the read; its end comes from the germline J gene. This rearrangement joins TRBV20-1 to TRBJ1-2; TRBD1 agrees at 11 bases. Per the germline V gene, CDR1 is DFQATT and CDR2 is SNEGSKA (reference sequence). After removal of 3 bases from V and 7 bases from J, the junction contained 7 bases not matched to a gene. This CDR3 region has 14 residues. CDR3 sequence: CSASPGTGGPGYTF. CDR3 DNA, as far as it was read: TGCAGTGCTAGCCCCGGGACAGGGGGACCTGGC.

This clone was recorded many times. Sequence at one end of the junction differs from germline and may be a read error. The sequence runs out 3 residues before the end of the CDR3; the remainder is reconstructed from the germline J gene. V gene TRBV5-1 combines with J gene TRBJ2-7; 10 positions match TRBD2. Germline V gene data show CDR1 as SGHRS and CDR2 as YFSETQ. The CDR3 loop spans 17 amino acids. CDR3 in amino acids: CASNLAPPSGRAYEQYF. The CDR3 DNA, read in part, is TGCGCCAGCAACTTGGCCCCCCCTAGCGGGAGAGCCTACGAG.

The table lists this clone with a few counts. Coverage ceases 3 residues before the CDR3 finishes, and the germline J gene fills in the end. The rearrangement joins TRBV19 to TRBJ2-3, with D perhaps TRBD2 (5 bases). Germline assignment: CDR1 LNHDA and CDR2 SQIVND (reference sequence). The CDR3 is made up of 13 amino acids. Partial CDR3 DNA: TGTGCCAGTAGTATAGTGGACTTTCAGCCG. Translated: CASSIVDFQP. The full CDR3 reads CASSIVDFQPQYF.

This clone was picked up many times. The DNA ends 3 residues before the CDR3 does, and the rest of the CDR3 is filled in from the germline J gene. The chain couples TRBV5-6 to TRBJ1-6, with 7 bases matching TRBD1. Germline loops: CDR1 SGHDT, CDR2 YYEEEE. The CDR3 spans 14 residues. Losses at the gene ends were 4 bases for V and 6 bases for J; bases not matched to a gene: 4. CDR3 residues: CASSLQGSNSPLHF. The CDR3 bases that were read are TGTGCCAGCAGCCTACAGGGGAGTAATTCACCC.

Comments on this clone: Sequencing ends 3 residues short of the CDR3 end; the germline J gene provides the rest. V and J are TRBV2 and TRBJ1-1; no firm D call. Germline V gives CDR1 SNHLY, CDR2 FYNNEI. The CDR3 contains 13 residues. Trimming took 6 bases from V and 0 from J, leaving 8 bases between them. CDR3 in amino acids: CASRGTVNTEAFF. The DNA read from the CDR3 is TGTGCCAGCAGGGGCACAGTGAACACTGAA.